What follows are 8 T cell receptor beta chains derived from one specimen sequenced in a study of cytomegalovirus exposure and HLA in healthy donors. PCR was performed using 60 Vbeta and 13 Jbeta primers. Method: immunoSEQ multiplex PCR; TCRdb's copy keeps in-frame clones and lacks some. Of about 130,000 clones in the sample, around two thirds were seen once. Sequenced sample: PBMCs. The receptors stem from a man in his sixties in good health and CMV-seropositive.

This clone has a handful of counts. The chain employs TRBV13 and TRBJ2-2; TRBD1 agrees at 8 bases. CDR3 length equals 13 residues. V trimming: 7 bases; J trimming: 7 bases; junction bases outside the gene matches: 5. CDR1 PRHDT and CDR2 FYEKMQ come from the germline V gene (reference sequence). Here the CDR3 reads CASTGGRGGELFF. DNA of the CDR3: TGTGCCAGCACAGGGGGCCGCGGCGGGGAGCTGTTTTTT.

V usage is TRBV10-2 and J usage is TRBJ1-3; TRBD1 is a possible D gene (5 bases). V lost 4 bases and J 4 bases, leaving 11 bases between the germline ends. Germline V gene data show CDR1 as WSHSY and CDR2 as SAAADI. The CDR3 sequence is 14 residues long. The CDR3, as DNA: TGCGCCAGCAGTGTCGGGGGTTCGGGAAACACCATATATTTT. This encodes CASSVGGSGNTIYF.

The genes are TRBV27 and TRBJ1-1; perhaps TRBD1 as D (5 bases). Germline V gene data show CDR1 as MNHEY and CDR2 as SMNVEV (reference sequence). The CDR3 length is 16 residues. Trimming pared 6 bases from V and 4 bases from J, leaving 21 bases between. For the CDR3, the DNA is TGTGCCAGCAGCCCAGGATTCCTCAGGGTGAGCACTGAAGCTTTCTTT. Protein: CASSPGFLRVSTEAFF.

The J gene is TRBJ1-6, the V gene TRBV6-5; D gene unclear. Germline loops: CDR1 MNHEY, CDR2 SVGAGI. V was shortened by 1 base and J by 7 bases, with 11 bases between the two germline ends. The CDR3 runs 15 residues. CDR3 DNA: TGTGCCAGCAGTTACTACGGGGAAGGAAATTCACCCCTCCACTTT. Translation: CASSYYGEGNSPLHF.

This clone was observed a handful of times. The chain couples TRBV5-1 to TRBJ2-3; possibly TRBD1 for D (6 bases). Germline V lookup: CDR1 SGHRS, CDR2 YFSETQ. Between the trimmed V and J ends, which lost 5 bases and 5 bases, there was a span of 15 bases. The CDR3 is 14 amino acids. The CDR3 DNA reads TGCGCCAGCAGATCTAACCCACAGGGAGATACGCAGTATTTT. Its translation: CASRSNPQGDTQYF.

The table lists this clone with a count of one. The V and J genes are TRBV28 and TRBJ1-2, with D possibly being TRBD1 (5 bases). Germline values: CDR1 MDHEN, CDR2 SYDVKM. The CDR3 covers 17 residues. Between the trimmed V and J ends, which lost 6 bases and 2 bases, there was a span of 22 bases. The CDR3 region has the DNA TGTGCCAGCAGAACCCCCCCGGGGGTCAGCTCCAACTATGGCTACACCTTC. It specifies CASRTPPGVSSNYGYTF.

The chain has TRBV5-5 and TRBJ1-5, with D unclear. This CDR3 contains 15 residues. Germline V CDR1 and CDR2: SGHKS, YYEKEE (reference sequence). Trimming stripped 1 base from V and 7 bases from J, with 15 bases between. The CDR3 loop reads CASSLYYNPTQPQHF. The CDR3 DNA reads as TGTGCCAGCAGCTTGTACTATAACCCCACCCAGCCCCAGCATTTT.

This rearrangement joins TRBV25-1 to TRBJ1-4; a possible D gene is TRBD1 (6 bases). V dropped 2 bases and J dropped 4 bases, with 8 bases sitting between them. Germline V CDR1 and CDR2: MGHDK, SYGVNS. This CDR3 has 14 amino acids. This CDR3 reads CASSENRDNEKLFF. DNA of the CDR3: TGTGCCAGCAGTGAAAACAGGGATAATGAAAAACTGTTTTTT.